These 17 T cell receptor beta chains were all obtained from the same sample, sequenced in a study of cytomegalovirus exposure and HLA in healthy donors. The PCR ran on 60 Vbeta and 13 Jbeta primers. TCRdb's table, derived via immunoSEQ multiplex PCR, lists solely in-frame clones and lacks some. The data hold about 98,000 clones, with about three quarters observed a single time. Sequenced input: PBMCs. These TCRs come from a man between 40 and 49 years old in good health and CMV-seronegative.

The rearrangement joins TRBV7-2 to TRBJ2-3; 10 nucleotides align to TRBD2. The CDR3 consists of 16 residues. V lost 6 bases and J lost 4; bases outside the gene matches: 10. In germline, CDR1 is SGHTA, CDR2 FQGNSA. CDR3 amino acids: CASSLTLAGVSDTQYF. The CDR3 DNA sequence: TGTGCCAGCAGTCTAACGCTAGCGGGGGTTTCAGATACGCAGTATTTT.

The chain employs TRBV18 and TRBJ2-7; 8 bases match TRBD2. CDR1 and CDR2 from the germline V gene are KGHSH and LQKENI. There are 15 residues in the CDR3. J was trimmed by 4 bases and V by 3 bases; bases with no gene match: 8. The CDR3 DNA reads as TGTGCCAGCTCACCTCCCGGGACTAGTGGATACGAGCAGTACTTC. Its protein is CASSPPGTSGYEQYF.

Written as DNA, the CDR3 is TGTGCCAGCAGCCCCAATGGGGGCCGGGAGACCCAGTACTTC. Translating it yields CASSPNGGRETQYF. The V call is TRBV11-2, the J call TRBJ2-5; a possible D gene is TRBD1 (6 bases). V lost 5 bases and J lost 5, with 15 bases in between. The CDR3 loop spans 14 amino acids. Germline CDR1 is SGHAT and CDR2 is FQNNGV.

The chain recombines TRBV15 with TRBJ1-6, with D maybe TRBD1 (6 bases). Germline assignment: CDR1 LNHNV and CDR2 YYDKDF (reference sequence). Trimming left V 7 bases short and J 7 bases short, with 23 bases between. This CDR3 is built from 17 residues. This CDR3 reads CATTVGEQGSGNSPLHF. Written as DNA, the CDR3 is TGTGCCACCACCGTGGGAGAACAGGGATCTGGCAATTCACCCCTCCACTTT.

The V gene is TRBV4-3, the J gene TRBJ2-7; no clear D. The length of the CDR3 is 15 residues. The V end was cut by 0 bases, the J end by 1 base, with 10 bases between. CDR1 is LGHNA, CDR2 YSLEER, per germline. CDR3 sequence: CASSQERLLSYEQYF. DNA of the CDR3: TGCGCCAGCAGCCAAGAACGACTCCTATCCTACGAGCAGTACTTC.

This clone has a handful of counts. The chain combines TRBV13 with TRBJ1-1, with D unclear. CDR3 length: 14 residues. Germline assignment: CDR1 PRHDT and CDR2 FYEKMQ (reference sequence). Trimming removed 0 bases at V and 5 bases at J, with 10 bases between. CDR3 coding DNA: TGTGCCAGCAGCTTAGGAACGGGAGGGACTGAAGCTTTCTTT. It yields the protein CASSLGTGGTEAFF. Together with reference TRBV13 and TRBJ1-1, the CDR3 gives the full variable domain: AAGVIQSPRHLIKEKRETATLKCYPIPRHDTVYWYQQGPGQDPQFLISFYEKMQSDKGSIPDRFSAQQFSDYHSELNMSSLELGDSALYFCASSLGTGGTEAFFGQGTRLTVV.

The chain combines TRBV5-1 with TRBJ2-3; perhaps TRBD1 as D (5 bases). CDR1 and CDR2 from the germline V gene are SGHRS and YFSETQ. CDR3 length equals 15 residues. V was trimmed by 0 bases and J by 4 bases, leaving 12 bases between them. The CDR3 region is CASSLVARVADTQYF. The CDR3 DNA follows: TGCGCCAGCAGCTTGGTGGCCAGGGTGGCAGATACGCAGTATTTT.

This rearrangement joins TRBV4-1 to TRBJ1-1; 7 bases match TRBD1. Germline V lookup: CDR1 MGHRA, CDR2 YSYEKL. The CDR3 runs 14 residues. V was clipped by 4 bases and J by 1 base; unmatched bases: 3. The CDR3 coding sequence is TGCGCCAGCAGCCGACAGGGACCGAACACTGAAGCTTTCTTT. This encodes CASSRQGPNTEAFF.

This rearrangement joins TRBV6-1 to TRBJ2-5, with D unclear. The CDR3 consists of 14 residues. Germline V gene data show CDR1 as MNHNS and CDR2 as SASEGT. V was pared by 0 bases and J by 5 bases, with 10 bases between. The CDR3 spells CASSEAAGSETQYF. CDR3 sequence (DNA): TGTGCCAGCAGTGAAGCCGCAGGTTCTGAGACCCAGTACTTC.

The V gene is TRBV6-4, the J gene TRBJ2-3; D unresolved. CDR3 length equals 16 residues. CDR1 is MRHNA, CDR2 SNTAGT, per germline. Trimming left V 2 bases short and J 0 bases short, with 12 bases between. The CDR3 region is CASSDAARSSTDTQYF. Here the CDR3 DNA reads TGTGCCAGCAGTGACGCCGCTAGAAGTAGCACAGATACGCAGTATTTT.

This clone was seen just once. V is TRBV6-4 and J is TRBJ1-5; 8 bases match TRBD1. The CDR3 sequence is 16 residues long. The V segment lost 4 bases and the J segment 2 bases; nucleotides outside the gene matches: 7. The V gene's germline CDR1 is MRHNA and CDR2 SNTAGT. The CDR3, as DNA: TGTGCCAGCAGTGGAGTCAGGGGGCCTGGCAATCAGCCCCAGCATTTT. It is translated as CASSGVRGPGNQPQHF.

This clone came up a few times. V gene TRBV29-1 combines with J gene TRBJ2-3; D is perhaps TRBD1 (7 bases). The CDR3 has 13 amino acids. The V and J ends lost 7 bases and 3 bases respectively, with 14 bases between them. The V gene's germline CDR1 is SQVTM and CDR2 ANQGSEA. Here the CDR3 reads CSDTGDSTDTQYF. As DNA, the CDR3 is TGCAGCGATACAGGGGACTCTACAGATACGCAGTATTTT.

CDR3 sequence: CASSPGQGAFYEQYF. The CDR3 DNA follows: TGTGCCAGCTCGCCCGGACAGGGGGCTTTCTACGAGCAGTACTTC. V usage is TRBV18 and J usage is TRBJ2-7; 11 bases map to TRBD1. Per the germline V gene, CDR1 is KGHSH and CDR2 is LQKENI. The length of the CDR3 is 15 residues. V was clipped by 6 bases and J by 3 bases; unmatched bases: 7.

The chain couples TRBV29-1 to TRBJ1-2; 7 bases are a match to TRBD1. This CDR3 region has 15 residues. V gave up 6 bases and J gave up 8 bases; unmatched junction bases: 18. Germline V gene lookup returns CDR1 SQVTM and CDR2 ANQGSEA. This chain's CDR3 is CSVPGQFSSSRGYTF. The CDR3 DNA follows: TGCAGCGTACCGGGACAGTTCTCTTCGAGTCGCGGCTACACCTTC.

Comment on this clone: A read error may account for a junction end that differs from germline. The chain joins TRBV5-1 to TRBJ1-2, with D possibly being TRBD1 (5 bases). The CDR3 is 14 amino acids. Germline V gene lookup returns CDR1 SGHRS and CDR2 YFSETQ. The CDR3, as DNA: TGCGCCCGCAGCTGGGGCCAGGGAAGCTATGGCTACACCTTC. Protein: CARSWGQGSYGYTF. The whole variable domain, remainder taken from reference TRBV5-1 and TRBJ1-2, is KAGVTQTPRYLIKTRGQQVTLSCSPISGHRSVSWYQQTPGQGLQFLFEYFSETQRNKGNFPGRFSGRQFSNSRSEMNVSTLELGDSALYLCARSWGQGSYGYTFGSGTRLTVV.

This chain uses TRBV4-1 with TRBJ1-4, with TRBD1 matching 7 bases. The CDR3 runs to 16 residues. The germline V gene has CDR1 MGHRA and CDR2 YSYEKL. J lost 1 base, V lost 0 bases, and 2 bases had no gene match. CDR3 in amino acids: CASSQDWTGTNEKLFF. CDR3 in DNA: TGCGCCAGCAGCCAAGATTGGACAGGAACTAATGAAAAACTGTTTTTT.

The chain is built from TRBV11-2 and TRBJ1-4; perhaps TRBD1 as D (5 bases). Per germline, CDR1 SGHAT and CDR2 FQNNGV. CDR3 length: 15 amino acids. V lost 5 bases and J 8 bases, leaving 18 bases between the germline ends. The CDR3 loop reads CASSQVAAGREKLFF. The CDR3 DNA reads TGTGCCAGCAGCCAAGTAGCGGCAGGGCGGGAAAAACTGTTTTTT.